The 27 T cell receptor beta chains reported below all come from one sample, sequenced in a study of blood T cells in healthy people across ages (dated by TCRdb to the mid-2010s). The library was generated by 5' RACE. Reads for this sample came from an Illumina HiSeq 2500. The second PCR ran for roughly 6 to 11 cycles and used a J-beta primer mix along with a sample-barcoded 5' primer. TCRdb's own reprocessing of the public reads used fastp at Q25 and MiXCR and kept productive beta chains. Records with the same CDR3 protein are collapsed into one entry carrying the most frequent genes and DNA. For this sample there are some 550,000 distinct CDR3 sequences; around 48% appear just once. The ten largest clonotypes hold 20% to 25% of the sample. Sample: blood. These receptors originate from a man older than 75 in good health.

Remarks on this clonotype: Germline and junction disagree at one end, which may indicate a read error. The chain recombines TRBV4-3 with TRBJ2-1; 7 nucleotides align to TRBD2. In germline, CDR1 is LGHNA, CDR2 YSLEER. The CDR3 sequence is 16 residues long. The CDR3 protein is CASSQDLREALHEQFF. The CDR3 DNA sequence: TGCGCCAGCAGTCAAGATCTCCGGGAGGCCCTCCATGAGCAGTTCTTC.

This clonotype has just a few counts. CDR3 nucleotide sequence: TGCGCCAGCAGAGAACCGGGACGGGAGAACACTGAAGCTTTCTTT. Its protein is CASREPGRENTEAFF. The chain has TRBV10-2 and TRBJ1-1; D possibly corresponds to TRBD1 (5 bases). Between the trimmed V and J ends, which lost 6 bases and 1 base, there was a span of 15 bases. The germline CDR1 and CDR2 sequences are WSHSY and SAAADI. The CDR3 runs 15 residues.

This clonotype came up a few times. V is TRBV7-3 and J is TRBJ1-2; no definite D call. Germline CDR1 SGHTA, CDR2 FQGTGA. The CDR3 sequence is 17 residues long. With 3 bases removed from V and 4 bases from J, the gap between germline ends came to 21 bases. CDR3 coding DNA: TGTGCCAGCAGCTTTGGGCCGCTCGGGCAGTTGGGCTATGGCTACACCTTC. Translation gives CASSFGPLGQLGYGYTF. Combining the CDR3 with reference TRBV7-3 and TRBJ1-2 gives the whole variable domain GAGVSQTPSNKVTEKGKYVELRCDPISGHTALYWYRQSLGQGPEFLIYFQGTGAADDSGLPNDRFFAVRPEGSVSTLKIQRTERGDSAVYLCASSFGPLGQLGYGYTFGSGTRLTVV.

The genes are TRBV10-3 and TRBJ2-1; D remains ambiguous. The CDR3 runs 16 residues. The V gene lost 2 bases and the J gene lost 0 bases, with 11 bases spanning the gap. The germline V gene has CDR1 ENHRY and CDR2 SYGVKD. CDR3 sequence reads: CAISELGSSSYNEQFF. In DNA, the CDR3 is TGTGCCATCAGTGAGCTAGGTTCCAGCTCCTACAATGAGCAGTTCTTC.

The chain joins TRBV4-2 to TRBJ2-7, with TRBD2 as a possible D gene (5 bases). The germline V and J ends were trimmed by 4 bases and 1 base, with 14 bases remaining between them. The CDR3 runs 15 residues. The germline gives CDR1 LGHNA, CDR2 YNFKEQ. In DNA form, the CDR3 reads TGTGCCAGCAGCCCTCCAGAAGGGAGTTCCTACGAGCAGTACTTC. This translates into CASSPPEGSSYEQYF.

This CDR3 reads CASTQRTSGNEQYF. DNA of the CDR3: TGTGCCAGCACCCAGCGGACTAGCGGGAACGAGCAGTACTTC. V gene TRBV6-2 or TRBV6-3 combines with J gene TRBJ2-7, with TRBD2 matching over 12 bases. Unmatched junction bases numbered 6, after V lost 7 bases and J lost 5 bases. The CDR3 runs 14 residues. CDR1 MNHEY and CDR2 SVGEGT come from the germline V gene.

The CDR3 region is CASSGWSAYEQYF. CDR3 in DNA: TGTGCCAGCAGCGGGTGGTCTGCCTACGAGCAGTACTTC. The rearrangement uses TRBV5-6 and TRBJ2-7, with D uncertain. Germline V CDR1 and CDR2: SGHDT, YYEEEE. The CDR3 has 13 amino acids. V lost 4 bases, J lost 2 bases, and 10 bases lay in between.

Concerning this clonotype: A read error may be the cause here, since a much bigger clone is one base away. The chain has TRBV6-5 and TRBJ2-7; tentatively, D is TRBD2 (6 bases). Germline CDR1 is MNHEY and CDR2 is SVGAGI. This CDR3 has 15 residues. CDR3 sequence (DNA): TGTGCCGGCAGTTACCGCCGGGGACTTTCCTACGAGCAGTACTTC. This codes for CAGSYRRGLSYEQYF.

The V and J genes are TRBV18 and TRBJ2-5; possibly TRBD1 for D (5 bases). V lost 1 base to trimming and J lost 5 bases, with 8 bases between them. The CDR3 is 13 amino acids. Germline V gene sequence: CDR1 KGHSH, CDR2 LQKENI. In DNA form, the CDR3 reads TGTGCCAGCTCACCACGCGCAGGGGAGACCCAGTACTTC. Translating gives CASSPRAGETQYF.

J is TRBJ2-7 and V is TRBV7-2, with 9 bases aligning to TRBD2. The CDR3 loop spans 14 amino acids. V lost 2 bases to trimming and J lost 6 bases; unmatched junction nucleotides: 5. Germline assignment: CDR1 SGHTA and CDR2 FQGNSA. The CDR3 is CASSLWGGGGEQYF. CDR3 in DNA: TGTGCCAGCAGCTTATGGGGCGGGGGGGGCGAGCAGTACTTC.

The J gene is TRBJ2-3, the V gene TRBV24-1, with D unclear. This CDR3 is built from 13 residues. CDR1 is KGHDR and CDR2 is SFDVKD in the germline V gene. V lost 9 bases, J lost 0 bases, and 9 bases lay in between. CDR3 amino acids: CATRQESTDTQYF. The CDR3 DNA reads TGTGCCACCCGTCAGGAGAGCACAGATACGCAGTATTTT.

V and J are TRBV10-3 and TRBJ2-7; TRBD1 is a possible D gene (7 bases). Germline CDR1 reads ENHRY; CDR2 reads SYGVKD. Trimming cost V 5 bases and J 4 bases, with 15 bases left between them. The CDR3 spans 14 residues. The CDR3 loop is CAISFSGGRYEQYF. The DNA for the CDR3 is TGTGCCATCAGTTTCTCAGGGGGGAGATACGAGCAGTACTTC.

This clonotype has only a few counts. The chain has TRBV7-9 and TRBJ2-5; TRBD1 aligns across 7 bases. The J segment lost 1 base and the V segment lost 5 bases, leaving 4 bases of the junction unmatched. The V gene's germline CDR1 is SEHNR and CDR2 FQNEAQ (reference sequence). This CDR3 contains 14 residues. Here the CDR3 reads CASSPGTAQETQYF. The CDR3 nucleotides read TGTGCCAGCAGCCCCGGGACAGCCCAAGAGACCCAGTACTTC. Variable domain in full (rest from reference TRBV7-9 and TRBJ2-5): DTGVSQNPRHKITKRGQNVTFRCDPISEHNRLYWYRQTLGQGPEFLTYFQNEAQLEKSRLLSDRFSAERPKGSFSTLEIQRTEQGDSAMYLCASSPGTAQETQYFGPGTRLLVL.

The chain employs TRBV10-3 and TRBJ2-5; 8 bases are shared with TRBD2. The J call may be mistaken, given a closer DNA end match to TRBJ2-7. Looked up from germline, CDR1 is ENHRY and CDR2 is SYGVKD. This CDR3 contains 14 residues. In DNA form, the CDR3 reads TGTGCCACGAAAACCGGGACTAGTACGCACGAGCAGTACTTC. Amino acids: CATKTGTSTHEQYF.

This clonotype was seen a handful of times. V gene TRBV20-1 combines with J gene TRBJ1-2; D remains ambiguous. CDR3 length: 10 amino acids. V was trimmed by 3 bases and J by 7 bases, leaving 6 bases between them. CDR1 DFQATT and CDR2 SNEGSKA come from the germline V gene (reference sequence). Here the CDR3 DNA reads TGCAGTGCTAGCGTTAGTGGCTACACCTTC. Encoded protein: CSASVSGYTF.

This rearrangement joins TRBV6-2 or TRBV6-3 to TRBJ2-6, with D hard to call. This CDR3 spans 16 amino acids. The germline CDR1 and CDR2 sequences are MNHEY and SVGEGT. V was cut by 7 bases and J by 2 bases, with 15 bases left in between. DNA for the CDR3: TGTGCCAGCATTAGGGCCGTCGGGCCTGGGGCCAACGTCCTGACTTTC. The encoded protein is CASIRAVGPGANVLTF.

This chain links TRBV20-1 with TRBJ2-1; TRBD2 aligns across 12 bases. V lost 5 bases, J lost 5 bases, and 7 bases stayed unmatched. Germline loops: CDR1 DFQATT, CDR2 SNEGSKA (reference sequence). The CDR3 totals 15 residues. CDR3 sequence (DNA): TGCAGTGCTGTCCCGACTAGCGGGGGAAACAATGAGCAGTTCTTC. Translated, it gives CSAVPTSGGNNEQFF.

This rearrangement joins TRBV9 to TRBJ1-2; 9 bases line up with TRBD1. The CDR3 length is 14 residues. Germline V gene sequence: CDR1 SGDLS, CDR2 YYNGEE. Germline trimming cut 3 bases from V and 8 bases from J; bases unmatched to any gene: 8. CDR3 nucleotide sequence: TGTGCCAGCAGCGCGGGGGACAGGGAGGACGGCTACACCTTC. This gives the protein CASSAGDREDGYTF.

The rearrangement uses TRBV9 and TRBJ2-3; TRBD2 might be the D (6 bases). This CDR3 spans 14 amino acids. V lost 3 bases to trimming and J lost 4 bases, with 12 bases between them. CDR1 and CDR2 from the germline V gene are SGDLS and YYNGEE. This CDR3 is CASSATSLADTQYF. In DNA form, the CDR3 reads TGTGCCAGCAGCGCGACTAGTTTGGCAGATACGCAGTATTTT.

In this sample, this clonotype turned up a few times. This chain joins TRBV7-2 and TRBJ1-5; a possible D gene is TRBD1 (5 bases). V was cut by 5 bases and J by 0 bases, with 17 bases left in between. The V gene's germline CDR1 is SGHTA and CDR2 FQGNSA. The CDR3 consists of 17 residues. The CDR3 loop is CASSHKGGGNSNQPQHF. The CDR3 nucleotides read TGTGCCAGCAGCCATAAGGGTGGGGGAAATAGCAATCAGCCCCAGCATTTT. Drawing the rest from reference TRBV7-2 and TRBJ1-5, the complete variable domain is GAGVSQSPSNKVTEKGKDVELRCDPISGHTALYWYRQSLGQGLEFLIYFQGNSAPDKSGLPSDRFSAERTGGSVSTLTIQRTQQEDSAVYLCASSHKGGGNSNQPQHFGDGTRLSIL.

This clonotype showed up just a few times. The rearrangement uses TRBV20-1 and TRBJ2-3, with 12 bases matching TRBD2. Per the germline V gene, CDR1 is DFQATT and CDR2 is SNEGSKA (reference sequence). The CDR3 runs 15 residues. The J segment lost 2 bases and the V segment lost 6 bases, leaving 6 bases of the junction unmatched. CDR3 in DNA: TGCAGTGCGTGGACTAGCGGGGAGATCACAGATACGCAGTATTTT. Translating it yields CSAWTSGEITDTQYF.

The chain is built from TRBV27 and TRBJ2-7; 10 positions agree with TRBD2. The V gene's germline CDR1 is MNHEY and CDR2 SMNVEV (reference sequence). The V gene end was trimmed by 4 bases and the J gene end by 4 bases; junction bases not matched to a gene: 7. The length of the CDR3 is 15 residues. Here the CDR3 DNA reads TGTGCCAGCAGTTGGGCTAGCGGGAGTATTTACGAGCAGTACTTC. Protein: CASSWASGSIYEQYF.

V gene TRBV7-9 combines with J gene TRBJ2-7; D is uncertain. Germline assignment: CDR1 SEHNR and CDR2 FQNEAQ (reference sequence). CDR3 size: 13 residues. The V end was cut by 3 bases, the J end by 10 bases, with 16 bases between. This CDR3 reads CASSFERVEAQYF. CDR3 in DNA: TGTGCCAGCAGCTTCGAGAGAGTAGAGGCCCAGTACTTC.

The chain employs TRBV6-7 and TRBJ1-1, with no clear D. TRBV6-7 is annotated as an ORF whose role is uncertain. Trimming stripped 2 bases from V and 6 bases from J, with 13 bases between. The CDR3 runs to 14 residues. The CDR3 is CASSYPQSSAEAFF. The DNA for the CDR3 is TGTGCCAGCAGTTACCCCCAGAGTAGCGCTGAAGCTTTCTTT.

CDR3 DNA: TGTGCCAGCAGGCCACAGGGGGCAACCACTTACAATGAGCAGTTCTTC. Its protein is CASRPQGATTYNEQFF. This chain links TRBV12-3 or TRBV12-4 with TRBJ2-1; 9 bases line up with TRBD1. The ends lost 6 bases at V and 4 bases at J; junction bases unmatched: 10. The CDR3 is 16 residues long.

This sequence joins TRBV9 and TRBJ2-5, with TRBD2 identical over 7 bases. Trimming at V came to 0 bases and at J to 2 bases, leaving 4 bases not matched to a gene. The CDR3 covers 15 residues. Looked up from germline, CDR1 is SGDLS and CDR2 is YYNGEE. CDR3 sequence: CASSVGPSGQETQYF. CDR3 nucleotides: TGTGCCAGCAGCGTAGGGCCTAGCGGTCAAGAGACCCAGTACTTC.

This clonotype was seen a few times. The chain's CDR3 is CAISPGPDNTIYF. DNA for the CDR3: TGTGCCATCAGCCCCGGCCCGGATAACACCATATATTTT. This chain uses TRBV10-3 with TRBJ1-3, with D unclear. CDR1 and CDR2 (germline): ENHRY, SYGVKD. V gave up 6 bases and J gave up 7 bases, with 13 bases separating them. This CDR3 has 13 amino acids.